The entry that follows covers one T cell receptor beta chain sequence. TCRdb re-analyzed the 5' RACE reads; it lists each CDR3 protein once, without DNA. The table lists 350,000 to 450,000 distinct CDR3 sequences. Germline assignment: CDR1 SGHRS and CDR2 YFSETQ. The CDR3 runs 14 residues. The source of the sample is a study of T cells expressing NK-cell markers. The TCR sequence derives from a man aged 18-69 years in good health. Sample: blood T cells: a sorted CD56 or NKG2C T cell subset, CD4+ or CD8+ T cells, or bulk PBMC T cells (not recorded which). This chain uses TRBV5-1 with TRBJ1-2; the D call from TCRdb, TRBD1, cannot be confirmed without DNA. Here the CDR3 reads CASSLDGVLYGYTF.